These T cell receptor beta chains were read from a single sample in a study of blood T cell repertoires in COVID-19. Here immunoSEQ multiplex PCR was the method, and the copy in TCRdb shows in-frame clones only, minus some. Of around 260,000 clones listed, 86% are singletons. Material: peripheral blood. These receptors were collected from a man in his late teens or twenties with active or convalescent COVID-19. The CDR3 runs from the conserved cysteine through the conserved F or W. A D gene is named only where the DNA matches it firmly. The size of a clone is reported for some rows only, either as once, few or many, or as a class for expanded clones.

DNA	CDR3	V	J	D	size
TGTGCCAGCAGCTTAGTCGGCCCCGCGACTAGCGGGCGCCAAGAGACCCAGTACTTC	CASSLVGPATSGRQETQYF	TRBV11-2	TRBJ2-5	TRBD2	-
TGTGCCAGCAGCTCACGTCAAAGACCGGGATACAATACGCAGTATTTT	CASSSRQRPGYNTQYF	TRBV7-9	TRBJ2-3	-	-
TGTGCCATCAGTAAGGGACAGGGCCATAATTCACCCCTCCACTTT	CAISKGQGHNSPLHF	TRBV10-3	TRBJ1-6	TRBD1	-
TGTGCCAGCAGGACAGTGAAAAGTGAGGCAGGAGACAATCAGCCCCAGCATTTT	CASRTVKSEAGDNQPQHF	TRBV2	TRBJ1-5	-	-
TGTGCCAGCAGCCAATCGCTAGCGGGACCCCAGGGTGAGCAGTTCTTC	CASSQSLAGPQGEQFF	TRBV3-1/TRBV3-2	TRBJ2-1	TRBD2	few
TGTGCCAGCAGCGTAGCTACGGGGTCGTCCTTCGGAAACACCATATATTTT	CASSVATGSSFGNTIYF	TRBV9	TRBJ1-3	-	-
TGCGCCAGCAGCCAAGTTTTAGGACAGGGATTCTTCGAAGCTTTCTTT	CASSQVLGQGFFEAFF	TRBV4-1	TRBJ1-1	TRBD1	-
TGCGCCAGCAGCTTGTCCATGAATGAGCAGTTCTTC	CASSLSMNEQFF	TRBV5-1	TRBJ2-1	-	-
TGTGCCAGCAGTTTAAGGAGACGGGACAGGGGGACTTCCGACTATGGCTACACCTTC	CASSLRRRDRGTSDYGYTF	TRBV27	TRBJ1-2	TRBD1	-
TGTGCCAGCAGCCTCGTTGGAGGGATCGAGCAGTACTTC	CASSLVGGIEQYF	TRBV28	TRBJ2-7	-	-
TGTGCCAGCAGCTTAGGGGCGGGAGCGAGCACAGATACGCAGTATTTT	CASSLGAGASTDTQYF	TRBV7-9	TRBJ2-3	TRBD2	-
TGTGCCAGCAGCCAAGCGGACAGCCATTACTACGAGCAGTACTTC	CASSQADSHYYEQYF	TRBV3-1/TRBV3-2	TRBJ2-7	-	-
TGTGCGGGAGGGACTAGCGGGGGGGAACAAGAGACCCAGTACTTC	CAGGTSGGEQETQYF	TRBV2	TRBJ2-5	TRBD2	-
TGTGCCAGTACCGAGGGACTAGCGGGAGAGGGTGAGCAGTTCTTC	CASTEGLAGEGEQFF	TRBV19	TRBJ2-1	TRBD2	-
TGTGCCAGCAGCCCAGTCGATACCGAGGGCAGGGGTGAGCCCCAGCATTTT	CASSPVDTEGRGEPQHF	TRBV11-3	TRBJ1-5	-	-
TGTGCCAGCAGCTTATGGGCAGGAAAGAACACTGAAGCTTTCTTT	CASSLWAGKNTEAFF	TRBV7-6	TRBJ1-1	-	-
TGTGCCAGCAGCGCCCAGTTATTTGGTGACGAGCAGTACTTC	CASSAQLFGDEQYF	TRBV7-2	TRBJ2-7	-	-
TGTGCCAGCAGCACCCCAATGAGCAGGCAGCAGTACTTC	CASSTPMSRQQYF	TRBV7-6	TRBJ2-7	-	few
TGCGCCAGCAGCTTGGCCTATGACCGCCAGGAAGAGACCCAGTACTTC	CASSLAYDRQEETQYF	TRBV5-1	TRBJ2-5	-	-
TGTGCCATCAGTGAGTCTTTTCCGGGACAGAGTGATACGCAGTATTTT	CAISESFPGQSDTQYF	TRBV10-3	TRBJ2-3	TRBD1	-
TGTGCCAGCAGTATACAGTTCTATGGCTACACCTTC	CASSIQFYGYTF	TRBV2	TRBJ1-2	-	-
TGTGCCAGCAGCAAATGGGTCCGGACAGGGGGCGCGAACACTGAAGCTTTCTTT	CASSKWVRTGGANTEAFF	TRBV11-2	TRBJ1-1	TRBD1	-
TGTGCCAGCAGCCGAGACCCTAGCGGATCTCACGGGGGCTCCTACAATGAGCAGTTCTTC	CASSRDPSGSHGGSYNEQFF	TRBV4-2	TRBJ2-1	TRBD2	-
TGTGCCACCAGTGATTTGCCGGGAAGGGGGCGCCACAATGAGCAGTTCTTC	CATSDLPGRGRHNEQFF	TRBV24-1	TRBJ2-1	TRBD1	-
TGTGCCTGGAGACAGCGCGGGAGGTCTCTAGGTGAGCAGTTCTTC	CAWRQRGRSLGEQFF	TRBV30	TRBJ2-1	TRBD2	-
TGTGCCAGCAGCCTCCTAGAGCGGGCTACTAGCACAGATACGCAGTATTTT	CASSLLERATSTDTQYF	TRBV7-9	TRBJ2-3	-	-
TGTGCCAGCAGTTCTACCGGGACAGGGGTTTTCTACGAGCAGTACTTC	CASSSTGTGVFYEQYF	TRBV6-5	TRBJ2-7	TRBD1	-
TGCGCCAGAGGACAGGGGCTGAAGGGAAACACCATATATTTT	CARGQGLKGNTIYF	TRBV10-1	TRBJ1-3	TRBD1	-
TGTGCCACCGGCATGGGACAGGGTGCAGATACGCAGTATTTT	CATGMGQGADTQYF	TRBV2	TRBJ2-3	TRBD1	-
TGTGCCAGCAGCTTAGGATGGGGCTCGAACACTGAAGCTTTCTTT	CASSLGWGSNTEAFF	TRBV11-3	TRBJ1-1	-	-
TGTGCCAGCAGTCCGGGATTTTCGAATCAGCCCCAGCATTTT	CASSPGFSNQPQHF	TRBV6-5	TRBJ1-5	-	-
TGTGCCAGCAGCGATATTGAGTACACTGAAGCTTTCTTT	CASSDIEYTEAFF	TRBV2	TRBJ1-1	-	-
TGTGCCAGCAGCTTGGGGGACAGGGATGCGAATGAGCAGTTCTTC	CASSLGDRDANEQFF	TRBV5-5	TRBJ2-1	TRBD1	-
TGTGCCAGCAGTCCCTCCGGACTAGCGGGGGGCCACGAGCAGTTCTTC	CASSPSGLAGGHEQFF	TRBV28	TRBJ2-1	TRBD2	-
TGTGCAAGTCGCCCCGGGACGGGGCCCGGACAGGGCACAGATACGCAGTATTTT	CASRPGTGPGQGTDTQYF	TRBV12-2	TRBJ2-3	-	-
TGCGCCAGCAGCTCTGGAGGGAACTCTGGAAACACCATATATTTT	CASSSGGNSGNTIYF	TRBV5-1	TRBJ1-3	-	-
TGTGCCAGTAGTATCCCAGGGTTTTCAGCTAATGAAAAACTGTTTTTT	CASSIPGFSANEKLFF	TRBV19	TRBJ1-4	-	-
TGTGCCAGTAGTATAGAGGCAGGGAACACTGAAGCTTTCTTT	CASSIEAGNTEAFF	TRBV19	TRBJ1-1	-	-
TGTGCCAGCAGCCCACAGGGATACGAGCAGTACTTC	CASSPQGYEQYF	TRBV13	TRBJ2-7	-	once
TGTGCCAGCAGCTTACAGGGGGCAAGTGAGACCCAGTACTTC	CASSLQGASETQYF	TRBV9	TRBJ2-5	TRBD1	-
TGTGCCACCAGTGATACCGCCGACAGGGAGGCATCAGATACGCAGTATTTT	CATSDTADREASDTQYF	TRBV24-1	TRBJ2-3	-	-
TGTGCCAGCAGTGAAGATACTAGCGGGAGCTACGAGCAGTACTTC	CASSEDTSGSYEQYF	TRBV6-1	TRBJ2-7	TRBD2	few
TGTGCCAGCAGCCCTAGACTAGCGCACACAGATACGCAGTATTTT	CASSPRLAHTDTQYF	TRBV7-6	TRBJ2-3	TRBD2	-
TGTGCCAGCAGTGGTTGGAGCGGGGGGGCCGGGGAGACCCAGTACTTC	CASSGWSGGAGETQYF	TRBV2	TRBJ2-5	TRBD2	once
TGTGCCAGCACTTTTCTTCGGGAGACCTACGAGCAGTACTTC	CASTFLRETYEQYF	TRBV6-5	TRBJ2-7	-	-
TGTGCCAGCAGCCCAGGACTAGCGGGAGTTTCCTACGAGCAGTACTTC	CASSPGLAGVSYEQYF	TRBV9	TRBJ2-7	TRBD2	few
TGTGCCAGCAGGGCGGCGGGGGCAGGTAATCAGCCCCAGCATTTT	CASRAAGAGNQPQHF	TRBV6-5	TRBJ1-5	-	-
TGTGCCTTCGTCCCGGGACAGGGGCTTACCTCGACTAATGAAAAACTGTTTTTT	CAFVPGQGLTSTNEKLFF	TRBV30	TRBJ1-4	TRBD1	-
TGTGCCAGCAGCTTAGCCCCCAAAGCTAGCACAGATACGCAGTATTTT	CASSLAPKASTDTQYF	TRBV11-2	TRBJ2-3	-	-
TGCGCCAGCAGCCAAGTATGGGATGCGGGAGTCGTTGAGACCCAGTACTTC	CASSQVWDAGVVETQYF	TRBV4-1	TRBJ2-5	TRBD2	once
TGTGCTAGTGGTTTGTCTCGGCGGGCCACCTCCGAGGACACTGAAGCTTTCTTT	CASGLSRRATSEDTEAFF	TRBV12-5	TRBJ1-1	-	-
TGTGCCAGCAGCACGGGGGTATTCAATCAGCCCCAGCATTTT	CASSTGVFNQPQHF	TRBV7-2	TRBJ1-5	-	-
TGTGCCAGCTCACCAGCTAACTACATCTCCGCGAACACCGGGGAGCTGTTTTTT	CASSPANYISANTGELFF	TRBV18	TRBJ2-2	-	-
TGTGCCAGCAGTCGGACGTATGGGAGGGTCAATGAGCAGTTCTTC	CASSRTYGRVNEQFF	TRBV28	TRBJ2-1	TRBD2	-